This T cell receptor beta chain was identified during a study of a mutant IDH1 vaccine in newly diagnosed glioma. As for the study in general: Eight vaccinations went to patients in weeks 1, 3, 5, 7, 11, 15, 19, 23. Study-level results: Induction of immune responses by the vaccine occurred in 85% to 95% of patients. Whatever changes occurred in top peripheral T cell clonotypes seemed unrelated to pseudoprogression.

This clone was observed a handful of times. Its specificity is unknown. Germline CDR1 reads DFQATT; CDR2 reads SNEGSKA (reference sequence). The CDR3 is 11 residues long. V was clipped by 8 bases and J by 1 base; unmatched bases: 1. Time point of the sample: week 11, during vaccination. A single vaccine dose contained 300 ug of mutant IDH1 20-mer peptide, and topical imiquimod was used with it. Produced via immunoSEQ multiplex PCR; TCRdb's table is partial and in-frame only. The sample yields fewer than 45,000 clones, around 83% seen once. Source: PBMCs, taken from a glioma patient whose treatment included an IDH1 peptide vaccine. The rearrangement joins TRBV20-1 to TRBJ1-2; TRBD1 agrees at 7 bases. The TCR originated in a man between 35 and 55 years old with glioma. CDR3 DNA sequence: TGCAGTCGGGACAGTAACTATGGCTACACCTTC. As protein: CSRDSNYGYTF.